This T cell receptor (beta chain) was sequenced for a study of OX40 agonist ivuxolimab in advanced cancers. Study background: Cancers in dose escalation were hepatocellular, melanoma, renal cell and head and neck. Partial responses were achieved by three patients: one hepatocellular carcinoma, two cutaneous melanoma. General study findings and limits: The study found that CD8+ T cells averaged more expanded clones than CD4+.

The method was immunoSEQ multiplex PCR; TCRdb's version includes in-frame clones alone and lacks a portion of them. Altogether more than 70,000 clones are present, under 95% being singletons, with the ten largest covering under 2%. This CDR3 contains 15 residues. The germline V gene has CDR1 MDHEN and CDR2 SYDVKM. V was cut by 5 bases and J by 5 bases, with 18 bases left in between. Turning to this clone: Its target is unknown.

The sequenced sample was CD4+ or CD8+ T cells sorted from blood, obtained in a trial of the OX40 agonist ivuxolimab. This chain connects TRBV28 to TRBJ2-5; D perhaps matches TRBD1 (6 bases). The clonotype comes from an adult with an advanced solid tumor such as melanoma, head and neck, liver or kidney cancer. The CDR3 sequence: CASSPSTGPRETQYF. The DNA for the CDR3 is TGTGCCAGCAGTCCGTCGACAGGTCCGAGGGAGACCCAGTACTTC.